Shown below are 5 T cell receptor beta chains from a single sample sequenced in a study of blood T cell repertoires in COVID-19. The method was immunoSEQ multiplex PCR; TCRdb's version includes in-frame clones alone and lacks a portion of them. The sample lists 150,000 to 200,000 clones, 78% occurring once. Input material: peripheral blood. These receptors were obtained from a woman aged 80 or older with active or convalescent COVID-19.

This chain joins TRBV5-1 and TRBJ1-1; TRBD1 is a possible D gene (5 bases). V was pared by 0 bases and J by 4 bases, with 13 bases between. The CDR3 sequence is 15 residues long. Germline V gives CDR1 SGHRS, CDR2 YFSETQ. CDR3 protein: CASSLEQGLGTEAFF. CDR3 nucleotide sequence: TGCGCCAGCAGCTTGGAGCAGGGACTGGGCACTGAAGCTTTCTTT.

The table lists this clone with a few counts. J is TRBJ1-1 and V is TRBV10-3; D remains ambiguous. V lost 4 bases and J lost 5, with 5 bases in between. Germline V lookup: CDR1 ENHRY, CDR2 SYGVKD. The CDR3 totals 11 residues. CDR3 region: CAISGETEAFF. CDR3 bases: TGTGCCATCAGTGGCGAGACTGAAGCTTTCTTT.

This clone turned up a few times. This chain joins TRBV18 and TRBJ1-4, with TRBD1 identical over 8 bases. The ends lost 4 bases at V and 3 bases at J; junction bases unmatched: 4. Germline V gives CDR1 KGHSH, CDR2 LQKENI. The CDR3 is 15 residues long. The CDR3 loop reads CASSQGTGPNEKLFF. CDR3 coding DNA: TGTGCCAGCTCACAAGGGACAGGACCTAATGAAAAACTGTTTTTT.

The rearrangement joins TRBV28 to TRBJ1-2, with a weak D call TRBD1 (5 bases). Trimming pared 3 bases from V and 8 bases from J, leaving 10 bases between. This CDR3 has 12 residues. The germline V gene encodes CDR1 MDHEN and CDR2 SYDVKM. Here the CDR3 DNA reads TGTGCCAGCAGTTTGTTCAGGGTCGGCTACACCTTC. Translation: CASSLFRVGYTF.

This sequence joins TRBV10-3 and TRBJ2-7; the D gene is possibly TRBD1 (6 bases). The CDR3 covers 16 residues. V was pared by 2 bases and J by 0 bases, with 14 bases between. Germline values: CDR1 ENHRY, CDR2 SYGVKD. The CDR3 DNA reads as TGTGCCATCAGTGAGGGGGGACACGGCCTCTCCTACGAGCAGTACTTC. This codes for CAISEGGHGLSYEQYF.